The source of this T cell receptor (beta chain) is a study of a mutant IDH1 vaccine in newly diagnosed glioma. This table comes from immunoSEQ multiplex PCR, and its TCRdb copy is limited to in-frame clones, with some not included. The sample lists around 40,000 clones; 80% to 90% were seen once. Notes on this clone: The antigen is unknown.

Trimming cost V 0 bases and J 4 bases; bases outside gene matches: 4. The germline gives CDR1 LNHDA, CDR2 SQIVND (reference sequence). The CDR3 sequence is 15 residues long. This sample's time point: week 5, during vaccination. Doses comprised 300 ug of mutant IDH1 20-mer peptide each, plus topical imiquimod. This clonotype originated in a man aged 35 to 55 with glioma. V usage is TRBV19 and J usage is TRBJ2-7; 9 positions match TRBD2. This specimen was PBMCs, taken from a glioma patient whose treatment included an IDH1 peptide vaccine. Written as DNA, the CDR3 is TGTGCCAGTAGTATAGAACCTAGCGGGGCATACGAGCAGTACTTC. Residues: CASSIEPSGAYEQYF.